Below are 21 T cell receptor beta chains sequenced from a single sample in a study of Tregs in tolerant kidney transplant recipients. Mixed chimerism was transient after nonmyeloablative marrow transplants from related graft donors. Repertoires were generated with immunoSEQ multiplex PCR, while TCRdb's copy carries only in-frame clones and drops some. The sample lists tens of thousands of clones, roughly 91% occurring once. Material: CD4+ T cells from blood (PBMCs), obtained 24 months after the transplant. The receptors here all came from a human patient who received a combined kidney and bone marrow transplant. A share of the T cells may be of graft donor origin.

The chain links TRBV9 to TRBJ1-1, with D possibly TRBD1 on 5 matching bases. This CDR3 spans 13 amino acids. V shed 0 bases and J shed 6 bases, with 9 bases lying between them. Germline V gene data show CDR1 as SGDLS and CDR2 as YYNGEE. The CDR3 nucleotides are TGTGCCAGCAGCGTAGGTGGAGGGGCTGAAGCTTTCTTT. It codes for CASSVGGGAEAFF.

This clone was counted once. The DNA of the CDR3 is TGCGCCAGCAGCCTTAACTCGGACTACTACGAGCAGTACTTC. As protein: CASSLNSDYYEQYF. V and J are TRBV4-1 and TRBJ2-5; tentative D call: TRBD2 (6 bases). The J call is uncertain, as TRBJ2-7 better fits the DNA end. Germline V gene sequence: CDR1 MGHRA, CDR2 YSYEKL. This CDR3 has 14 amino acids.

The CDR3 nucleotides read TGTGCCAGCTCACCACCGTCTTTGAATGAAAAACTGTTTTTT. Translated, it gives CASSPPSLNEKLFF. This chain uses TRBV18 with TRBJ1-4; no firm D call. The germline CDR1 and CDR2 sequences are KGHSH and LQKENI. Deletions cut 0 bases from V and 5 bases from J, with 7 bases between. This CDR3 has 14 residues.

The chain is built from TRBV27 and TRBJ1-2, with 7 bases that match TRBD1. In germline, CDR1 is MNHEY, CDR2 SMNVEV (reference sequence). V lost 3 bases and J lost 6; bases outside the gene matches: 7. The CDR3 runs 14 residues. CDR3 protein: CASSFDRDVDGYTF. CDR3 DNA sequence: TGTGCCAGCAGTTTCGACAGGGACGTAGATGGCTACACCTTC.

The rearrangement joins TRBV2 to TRBJ2-7; 11 bases align to TRBD2. This CDR3 region has 14 residues. CDR1 SNHLY and CDR2 FYNNEI come from the germline V gene. V trimming: 6 bases; J trimming: 1 base; junction bases outside the gene matches: 2. Here the CDR3 DNA reads TGTGCCAGCAGGGGACTAGCGGTATCCTACGAGCAGTACTTC. Its protein is CASRGLAVSYEQYF.

To note about this clone: Compared with germline, one end of the junction differs, possibly owing to a read error. Other DNA sequences in this sample translate to the same CDR3. The chain combines TRBV5-5 with TRBJ2-7, with D possibly being TRBD1 (5 bases). There are 15 residues in the CDR3. Per germline, CDR1 SGHKS and CDR2 YYEKEE (reference sequence). CDR3 protein: CAGSLLGQGFHEQYF. CDR3 DNA: TGTGCCGGCAGCCTGCTTGGGCAGGGCTTCCACGAGCAGTACTTC.

This chain links TRBV30 with TRBJ1-5; D gene ambiguous. CDR1 GTSNPN and CDR2 SVGIG come from the germline V gene (reference sequence). There are 13 residues in the CDR3. V lost 0 bases and J 7 bases, leaving 10 bases between the germline ends. The CDR3, as DNA: TGTGCCTGGAGTGTAATACCACTACAGCCCCAGCATTTT. This translates into CAWSVIPLQPQHF.

The V gene is TRBV4-2, the J gene TRBJ2-1; D is perhaps TRBD2 (5 bases). The ends were cut back, 3 bases at V and 6 bases at J, with 15 bases in the middle. This CDR3 contains 15 residues. CDR1 and CDR2 from the germline V gene are LGHNA and YNFKEQ. The CDR3 DNA sequence: TGTGCCAGCAGCCAGCCCCTCGGACTTCTCAATGAGCAGTTCTTC. The encoded protein is CASSQPLGLLNEQFF.

The rearrangement uses TRBV7-2 and TRBJ2-1; D remains ambiguous. Germline CDR1 SGHTA, CDR2 FQGNSA. The CDR3 totals 15 residues. Trimming stripped 1 base from V and 3 bases from J, with 10 bases between. For the CDR3, the DNA is TGTGCCAGCAGCTTAGATGAGCGAAACTACAATGAGCAGTTCTTC. The encoded protein is CASSLDERNYNEQFF.

In its sample, this clone was seen a few times. The gene calls are TRBV7-9 and TRBJ2-3; a possible D gene is TRBD2 (6 bases). Trimming stripped 4 bases from V and 1 base from J, with 15 bases between. Germline V lookup: CDR1 SEHNR, CDR2 FQNEAQ (reference sequence). The CDR3 spans 16 residues. The CDR3 reads CASSSRSGLGTDTQYF. The CDR3 nucleotides are TGTGCCAGCAGCTCTAGGAGCGGGTTGGGCACAGATACGCAGTATTTT.

The V and J genes are TRBV9 and TRBJ2-3; D is unresolved. Germline V CDR1 and CDR2: SGDLS, YYNGEE. V dropped 4 bases and J dropped 4 bases, with 16 bases sitting between them. The CDR3 has 15 amino acids. The CDR3 spells CASSPRSLAPDTQYF. Written as DNA, the CDR3 is TGTGCCAGCAGCCCCAGATCCCTGGCCCCAGATACGCAGTATTTT.

This chain links TRBV18 with TRBJ2-2, with TRBD2 matching 9 bases. Germline CDR1 is KGHSH and CDR2 is LQKENI. The V gene end was trimmed by 5 bases and the J gene end by 5 bases; junction bases not matched to a gene: 6. The CDR3 sequence is 15 residues long. The CDR3 is CASSNSGSLTGELFF. In DNA, the CDR3 is TGTGCCAGCTCAAATAGCGGGAGCTTGACCGGGGAGCTGTTTTTT.

CDR3 DNA: TGTGCCAGCAGTTTAACAGGGGTGGACTACGAGCAGTACTTC. Its protein product is CASSLTGVDYEQYF. V and J are TRBV28 and TRBJ2-7; 7 bases line up with TRBD1. The CDR3 loop spans 14 amino acids. V lost 2 bases, J lost 3 bases, and 4 bases stayed unmatched. From germline, CDR1 is MDHEN and CDR2 SYDVKM.

V gene TRBV5-1 combines with J gene TRBJ2-5; TRBD2 might be the D (5 bases). The CDR3 consists of 15 residues. V was trimmed by 1 base and J by 1 base, leaving 11 bases between them. Germline V gene lookup returns CDR1 SGHRS and CDR2 YFSETQ. CDR3 nucleotide sequence: TGCGCCAGCAGCTTGTACGCGGGTGTCCAAGAGACCCAGTACTTC. Its protein product is CASSLYAGVQETQYF.

This clone was recorded only once. Compared with germline, one end of the junction differs, possibly owing to a read error. The sample carries other DNA sequences with the same CDR3. This sequence joins TRBV30 and TRBJ1-6; 9 positions agree with TRBD1. The germline gives CDR1 GTSNPN, CDR2 SVGIG (reference sequence). There are 13 residues in the CDR3. The CDR3 bases are TGTGCCTGCATGGGACAGGGTAATTCCCCCCTCCACTTT. Amino acid sequence: CACMGQGNSPLHF.

This clone showed up just once. The genes are TRBV11-3 and TRBJ2-1, with 7 bases that match TRBD2. CDR3 length: 18 residues. CDR1 SGHNT and CDR2 YENEEA come from the germline V gene. After removal of 4 bases from V and 3 bases from J, the junction contained 15 bases not matched to a gene. CDR3 nucleotides: TGTGCCAGCAGCTCCTGGAGCCCGGGGAGGGTGGTCTACAATGAGCAGTTCTTC. It codes for CASSSWSPGRVVYNEQFF.

V usage is TRBV5-1 and J usage is TRBJ2-3; D is uncertain. CDR1 and CDR2 (germline): SGHRS, YFSETQ. Trimming shortened V by 0 bases and J by 4 bases, and 15 bases separated the two germline ends. The CDR3 is made up of 16 amino acids. The CDR3 reads CASSLGAANEPDTQYF. CDR3 DNA sequence: TGCGCCAGCAGCTTGGGGGCAGCCAACGAACCAGATACGCAGTATTTT. The full variable domain, with the rest looked up from reference TRBV5-1 and TRBJ2-3, is KAGVTQTPRYLIKTRGQQVTLSCSPISGHRSVSWYQQTPGQGLQFLFEYFSETQRNKGNFPGRFSGRQFSNSRSEMNVSTLELGDSALYLCASSLGAANEPDTQYFGPGTRLTVL.

The chain combines TRBV6-6 with TRBJ1-3, with D possibly being TRBD1 (6 bases). Germline V gives CDR1 MNHNY, CDR2 SVGAGI (reference sequence). This CDR3 is built from 16 residues. The V end was cut by 8 bases, the J end by 2 bases, with 19 bases between. In DNA form, the CDR3 reads TGTGCCAGCCGGCGACGGGAGGGGGGCACTGGAAACACCATATATTTT. This codes for CASRRREGGTGNTIYF.

The genes are TRBV19 and TRBJ2-7; D may be TRBD1 (6 bases). V was pared by 3 bases and J by 3 bases, with 12 bases between. The germline V gene has CDR1 LNHDA and CDR2 SQIVND (reference sequence). The CDR3 is 14 amino acids. CDR3 in amino acids: CASSMSGDGYEQYF. The CDR3 DNA reads as TGTGCCAGTAGTATGTCAGGGGATGGCTACGAGCAGTACTTC. The complete variable domain, with remaining parts taken from reference TRBV19 and TRBJ2-7, reads DGGITQSPKYLFRKEGQNVTLSCEQNLNHDAMYWYRQDPGQGLRLIYYSQIVNDFQKGDIAEGYSVSREKKESFPLTVTSAQKNPTAFYLCASSMSGDGYEQYFGPGTRLTVT.

The rearrangement uses TRBV5-1 and TRBJ2-1; 7 nucleotides align to TRBD2. The CDR3 is 16 residues long. V was pared by 3 bases and J by 1 base, with 7 bases of the junction left unmatched. Germline V gives CDR1 SGHRS, CDR2 YFSETQ. The CDR3 sequence: CASSWNSGLSYNEQFF. The CDR3 nucleotides read TGCGCCAGCAGCTGGAATAGCGGGTTGTCCTACAATGAGCAGTTCTTC.

V and J are TRBV11-3 and TRBJ2-5; D not certain. This CDR3 has 14 residues. The germline V gene encodes CDR1 SGHNT and CDR2 YENEEA. V was shortened by 0 bases and J by 8 bases, with 13 bases between the two germline ends. CDR3 sequence reads: CASSLEGTALTQYF. The CDR3 region has the DNA TGTGCCAGCAGCTTAGAGGGCACAGCTCTTACCCAGTACTTC.